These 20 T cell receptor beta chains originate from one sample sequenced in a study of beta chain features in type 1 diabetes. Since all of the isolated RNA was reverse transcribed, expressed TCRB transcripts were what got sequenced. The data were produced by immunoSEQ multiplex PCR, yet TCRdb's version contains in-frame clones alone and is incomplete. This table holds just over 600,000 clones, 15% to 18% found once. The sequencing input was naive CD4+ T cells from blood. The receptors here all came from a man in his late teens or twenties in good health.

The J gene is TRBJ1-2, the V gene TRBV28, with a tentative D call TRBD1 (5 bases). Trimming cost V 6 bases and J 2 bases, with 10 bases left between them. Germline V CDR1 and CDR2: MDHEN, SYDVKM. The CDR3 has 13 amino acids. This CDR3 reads CASSTTGNYGYTF. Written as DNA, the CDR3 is TGTGCCAGCAGCACTACAGGAAACTATGGCTACACCTTC.

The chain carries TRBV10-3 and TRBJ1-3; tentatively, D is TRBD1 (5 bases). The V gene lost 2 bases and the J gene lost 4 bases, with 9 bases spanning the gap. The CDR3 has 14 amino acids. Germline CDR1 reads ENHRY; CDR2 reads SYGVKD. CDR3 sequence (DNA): TGTGCCATCAGTGAGCAGGGTTCGGGAAACACCATATATTTT. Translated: CAISEQGSGNTIYF.

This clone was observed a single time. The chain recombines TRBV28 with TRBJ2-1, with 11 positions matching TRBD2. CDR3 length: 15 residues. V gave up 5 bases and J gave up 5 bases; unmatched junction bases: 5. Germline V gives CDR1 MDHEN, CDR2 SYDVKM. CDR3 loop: CASSLLTSGDNEQFF. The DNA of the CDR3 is TGTGCCAGCAGTCTCCTGACTAGCGGGGACAATGAGCAGTTCTTC. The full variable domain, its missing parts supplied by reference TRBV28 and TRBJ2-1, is DVKVTQSSRYLVKRTGEKVFLECVQDMDHENMFWYRQDPGLGLRLIYFSYDVKMKEKGDIPEGYSVSREKKERFSLILESASTNQTSMYLCASSLLTSGDNEQFFGPGTRLTVL.

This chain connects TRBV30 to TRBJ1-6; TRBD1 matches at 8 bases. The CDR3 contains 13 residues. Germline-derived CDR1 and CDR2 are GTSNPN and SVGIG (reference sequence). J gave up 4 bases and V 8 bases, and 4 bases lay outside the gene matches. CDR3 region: CAGYRGYNSPLHF. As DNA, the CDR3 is TGTGCCGGATACAGGGGGTATAATTCACCCCTCCACTTT.

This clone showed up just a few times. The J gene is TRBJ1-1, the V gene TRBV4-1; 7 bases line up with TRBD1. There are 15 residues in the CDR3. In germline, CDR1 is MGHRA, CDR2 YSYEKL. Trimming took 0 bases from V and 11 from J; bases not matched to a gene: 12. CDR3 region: CASSQDEGAAVGAFF. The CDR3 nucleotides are TGCGCCAGCAGCCAAGATGAGGGGGCGGCGGTTGGGGCTTTCTTT.

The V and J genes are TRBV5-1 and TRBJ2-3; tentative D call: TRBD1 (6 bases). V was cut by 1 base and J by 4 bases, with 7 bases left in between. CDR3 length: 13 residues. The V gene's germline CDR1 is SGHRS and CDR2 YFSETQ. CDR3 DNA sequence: TGCGCCAGCAGCTTGTCAGGGGCAGATACGCAGTATTTT. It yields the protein CASSLSGADTQYF. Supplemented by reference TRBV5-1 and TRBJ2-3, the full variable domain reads KAGVTQTPRYLIKTRGQQVTLSCSPISGHRSVSWYQQTPGQGLQFLFEYFSETQRNKGNFPGRFSGRQFSNSRSEMNVSTLELGDSALYLCASSLSGADTQYFGPGTRLTVL.

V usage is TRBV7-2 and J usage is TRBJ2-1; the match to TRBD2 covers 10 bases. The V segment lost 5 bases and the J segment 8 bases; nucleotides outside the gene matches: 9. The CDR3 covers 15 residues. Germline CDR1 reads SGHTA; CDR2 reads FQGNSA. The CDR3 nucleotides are TGTGCCAGCAGCCGCACTAGCGGGATAATCCATGAGCAGTTCTTC. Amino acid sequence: CASSRTSGIIHEQFF.

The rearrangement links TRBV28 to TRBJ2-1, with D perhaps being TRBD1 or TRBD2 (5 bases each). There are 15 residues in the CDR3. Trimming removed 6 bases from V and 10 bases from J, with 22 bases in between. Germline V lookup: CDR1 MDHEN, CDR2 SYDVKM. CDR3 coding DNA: TGTGCCAGCAGCCCTGGGACCCAGGGCGGTCGCGAGCAGTTCTTC. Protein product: CASSPGTQGGREQFF.

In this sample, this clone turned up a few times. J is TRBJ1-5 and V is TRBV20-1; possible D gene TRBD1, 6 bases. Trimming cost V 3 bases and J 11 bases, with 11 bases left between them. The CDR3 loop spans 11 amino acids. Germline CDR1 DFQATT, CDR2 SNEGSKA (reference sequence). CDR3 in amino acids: CSARGGGAQHF. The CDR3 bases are TGCAGTGCTAGGGGGGGCGGGGCCCAGCATTTT.

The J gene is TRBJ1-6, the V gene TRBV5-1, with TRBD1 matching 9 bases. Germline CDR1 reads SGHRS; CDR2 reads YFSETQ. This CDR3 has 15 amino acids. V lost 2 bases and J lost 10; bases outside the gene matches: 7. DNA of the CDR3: TGCGCCAGCAGCTTCAGCGGACAGGGGAGCTCACCCCTCCACTTT. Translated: CASSFSGQGSSPLHF.

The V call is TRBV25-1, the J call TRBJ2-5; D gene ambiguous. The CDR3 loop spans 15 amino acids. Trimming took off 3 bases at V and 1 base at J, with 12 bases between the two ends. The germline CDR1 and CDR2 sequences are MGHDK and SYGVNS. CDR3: CASSEGTRIQETQYF. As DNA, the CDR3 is TGTGCCAGCAGTGAGGGAACCAGAATCCAAGAGACCCAGTACTTC.

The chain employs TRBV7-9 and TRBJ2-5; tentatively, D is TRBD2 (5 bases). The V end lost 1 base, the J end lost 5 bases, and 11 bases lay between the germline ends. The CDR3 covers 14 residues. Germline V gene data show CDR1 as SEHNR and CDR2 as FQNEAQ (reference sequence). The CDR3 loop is CASSLDGVGETQYF. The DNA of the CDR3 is TGTGCCAGCAGCTTAGACGGGGTTGGGGAGACCCAGTACTTC.

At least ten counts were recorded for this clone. DNA for the CDR3: TGTGCCAGCAGCGCCGGGCGCATTCAGTACTTC. Translated, it gives CASSAGRIQYF. The V call is TRBV14, the J call TRBJ2-4; no firm D call. The V end was cut by 5 bases, the J end by 9 bases, with 8 bases between. The germline gives CDR1 SGHDN, CDR2 FVKESK. The CDR3 covers 11 residues.

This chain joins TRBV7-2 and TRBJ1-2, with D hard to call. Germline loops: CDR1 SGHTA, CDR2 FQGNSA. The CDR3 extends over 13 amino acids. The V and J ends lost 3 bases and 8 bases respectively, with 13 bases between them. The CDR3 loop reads CASSFTRDSGYTF. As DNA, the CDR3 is TGTGCCAGCAGCTTTACGAGGGATAGCGGCTACACCTTC.

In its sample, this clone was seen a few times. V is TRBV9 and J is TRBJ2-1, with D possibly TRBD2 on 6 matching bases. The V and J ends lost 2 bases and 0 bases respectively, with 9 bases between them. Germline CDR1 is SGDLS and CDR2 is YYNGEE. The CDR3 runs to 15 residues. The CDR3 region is CASSVVAVSYNEQFF. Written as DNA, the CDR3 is TGTGCCAGCAGCGTCGTAGCGGTCTCCTACAATGAGCAGTTCTTC. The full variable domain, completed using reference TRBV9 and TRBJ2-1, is DSGVTQTPKHLITATGQRVTLRCSPRSGDLSVYWYQQSLDQGLQFLIQYYNGEERAKGNILERFSAQQFPDLHSELNLSSLELGDSALYFCASSVVAVSYNEQFFGPGTRLTVL.

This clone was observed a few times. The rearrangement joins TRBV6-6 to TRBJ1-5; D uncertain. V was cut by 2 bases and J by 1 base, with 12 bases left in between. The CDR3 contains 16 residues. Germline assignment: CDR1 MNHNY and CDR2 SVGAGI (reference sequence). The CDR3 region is CASSYRGTESNQPQHF. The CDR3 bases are TGTGCCAGCAGTTACCGAGGTACTGAGAGCAATCAGCCCCAGCATTTT.

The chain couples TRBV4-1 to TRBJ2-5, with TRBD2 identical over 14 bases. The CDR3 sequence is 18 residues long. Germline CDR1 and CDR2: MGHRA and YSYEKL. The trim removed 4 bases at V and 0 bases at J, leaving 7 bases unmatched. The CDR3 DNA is TGCGCCAGCAGCCCGGGGACTAGCGGGGGTGCCAACCAAGAGACCCAGTACTTC. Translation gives CASSPGTSGGANQETQYF.

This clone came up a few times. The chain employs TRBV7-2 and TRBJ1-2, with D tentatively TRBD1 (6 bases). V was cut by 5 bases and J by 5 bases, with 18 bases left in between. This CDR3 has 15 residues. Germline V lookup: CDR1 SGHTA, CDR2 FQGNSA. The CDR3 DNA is TGTGCCAGCAGCCAAGGGGTGGGGGACACGTATGGCTACACCTTC. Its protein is CASSQGVGDTYGYTF.

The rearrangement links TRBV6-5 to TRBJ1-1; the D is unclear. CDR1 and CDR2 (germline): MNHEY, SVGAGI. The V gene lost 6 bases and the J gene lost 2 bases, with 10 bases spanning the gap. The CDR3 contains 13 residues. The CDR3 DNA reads TGTGCCAGCAGAACCTTTTCCAACACTGAAGCTTTCTTT. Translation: CASRTFSNTEAFF.

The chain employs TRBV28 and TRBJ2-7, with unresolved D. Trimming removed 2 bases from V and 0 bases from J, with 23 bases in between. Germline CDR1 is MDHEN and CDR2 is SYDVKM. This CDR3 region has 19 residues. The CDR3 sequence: CASSLNRAQSARSSYEQYF. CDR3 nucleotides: TGTGCCAGCAGTTTAAATCGCGCGCAAAGTGCCCGTAGCTCCTACGAGCAGTACTTC.